One and the same sample provided the 25 T cell receptor beta chains below, sequenced in a study of blood T cell repertoires in COVID-19. Method: immunoSEQ multiplex PCR; TCRdb's copy keeps in-frame clones and lacks some. The data hold about 270,000 clones, with 80% to 90% observed a single time. The sample was peripheral blood. These receptors were taken from a woman in her 70s with acute or convalescent COVID-19.

This clone was counted once. This sequence joins TRBV6-6 and TRBJ1-2, with TRBD1 as a possible D gene (5 bases). V shed 5 bases and J shed 4 bases, with 11 bases lying between them. This CDR3 spans 13 amino acids. Germline values: CDR1 MNHNY, CDR2 SVGAGI (reference sequence). The CDR3 region is CASSGGTTYGYTF. For the CDR3, the DNA is TGTGCCAGCAGTGGCGGGACCACCTATGGCTACACCTTC.

The gene calls are TRBV5-4 and TRBJ2-1; D remains ambiguous. Between the trimmed V and J ends, which lost 0 bases and 8 bases, there was a span of 12 bases. This CDR3 comprises 14 residues. Germline V gives CDR1 SGHNT, CDR2 YYREEE (reference sequence). The DNA for the CDR3 is TGTGCCAGCAGCTTGGGCCAGGCCCCTGATGAGCAGTTCTTC. This sequence encodes CASSLGQAPDEQFF.

The chain recombines TRBV20-1 with TRBJ1-3; no reliable D call. Germline CDR1 is DFQATT and CDR2 is SNEGSKA (reference sequence). The V gene lost 3 bases and the J gene lost 0 bases, with 9 bases spanning the gap. This CDR3 contains 14 residues. In DNA form, the CDR3 reads TGCAGTGCTAGTATGGGCAACTCTGGAAACACCATATATTTT. Encoded protein: CSASMGNSGNTIYF.

This chain joins TRBV11-2 and TRBJ2-7, with a tentative D call TRBD2 (5 bases). The length of the CDR3 is 15 residues. Trimming stripped 1 base from V and 2 bases from J, with 12 bases between. Germline V gene lookup returns CDR1 SGHAT and CDR2 FQNNGV. Here the CDR3 DNA reads TGTGCCAGCAGCTTAGGAGGGAACCCAGCCTACGAGCAGTACTTC. Translation: CASSLGGNPAYEQYF.

The chain combines TRBV3-1 (or the pseudogene TRBV3-2) with TRBJ1-5, with 7 bases lining up with TRBD1. The CDR3 has 17 residues. With 4 bases clipped from V and 6 bases from J, the junction kept 15 bases outside the gene matches. Germline-derived CDR1 and CDR2 are LGHDT and YNNKEL (reference sequence). The CDR3 DNA follows: TGTGCCAGCAGCCTAGGTTGGTCGGCAGGGGGACGTCAGCCCCAGCATTTT. Translating gives CASSLGWSAGGRQPQHF.

This clone showed up just a few times. The chain employs TRBV5-1 and TRBJ2-5; 9 bases map to TRBD1. Germline values: CDR1 SGHRS, CDR2 YFSETQ. The CDR3 is 14 residues long. V shed 7 bases and J 6 bases; nucleotides not matched to a gene: 10. The CDR3 region has the DNA TGCGCCAGCTACCATACAGGGGGCGGAAAGACCCAGTACTTC. It encodes CASYHTGGGKTQYF.

The gene calls are TRBV14 and TRBJ2-7; D is ambiguous. The CDR3 covers 13 residues. CDR1 is SGHDN and CDR2 is FVKESK in the germline V gene. The V gene lost 5 bases and the J gene lost 2 bases, with 10 bases spanning the gap. CDR3 sequence: CASSFVGPYEQYF. DNA of the CDR3: TGTGCCAGCAGCTTCGTCGGTCCCTACGAGCAGTACTTC.

The CDR3 loop is CASRSGGRSDTEAFF. The CDR3 region has the DNA TGTGCCAGCAGATCGGGGGGGAGGTCGGACACTGAAGCTTTCTTT. The chain uses TRBV28 and TRBJ1-1; a possible D gene is TRBD1 (5 bases). Germline V gene data show CDR1 as MDHEN and CDR2 as SYDVKM. CDR3 size: 15 residues. Between the trimmed V and J ends, which lost 6 bases and 3 bases, there was a span of 17 bases.

The V gene is TRBV19, the J gene TRBJ2-3, with 11 positions matching TRBD1. The J segment lost 6 bases and the V segment lost 7 bases, leaving 9 bases of the junction unmatched. CDR3 length: 15 residues. Germline values: CDR1 LNHDA, CDR2 SQIVND (reference sequence). CDR3 amino acids: CASTLGQGAADTQYF. The CDR3 bases are TGTGCCAGTACCCTTGGACAGGGGGCAGCTGATACGCAGTATTTT. The full variable domain, rest sourced from reference TRBV19 and TRBJ2-3, is DGGITQSPKYLFRKEGQNVTLSCEQNLNHDAMYWYRQDPGQGLRLIYYSQIVNDFQKGDIAEGYSVSREKKESFPLTVTSAQKNPTAFYLCASTLGQGAADTQYFGPGTRLTVL.

This clone was seen a handful of times. J is TRBJ2-6 and V is TRBV4-1, with D maybe TRBD1 (6 bases). With 4 bases removed from V and 0 bases from J, the gap between germline ends came to 19 bases. The V gene's germline CDR1 is MGHRA and CDR2 YSYEKL. This CDR3 comprises 19 residues. The CDR3: CASSPRGWGLSSGANVLTF. Here the CDR3 DNA reads TGCGCCAGCAGCCCAAGGGGGTGGGGTCTCAGCTCTGGGGCCAACGTCCTGACTTTC.

J is TRBJ2-6 and V is TRBV5-1; D is unresolved. The V gene lost 4 bases and the J gene lost 0 bases, with 11 bases spanning the gap. Germline assignment: CDR1 SGHRS and CDR2 YFSETQ. The length of the CDR3 is 16 residues. CDR3 nucleotide sequence: TGCGCCAGCAGCCGACAAGCCTACTCTGGGGCCAACGTCCTGACTTTC. Encoded protein: CASSRQAYSGANVLTF.

The chain is built from TRBV2 and TRBJ1-4; 10 positions agree with TRBD1. This CDR3 contains 16 residues. The V gene end was trimmed by 8 bases and the J gene end by 7 bases; junction bases not matched to a gene: 13. The germline V gene has CDR1 SNHLY and CDR2 FYNNEI. CDR3 sequence: CASLPGQGTRSEKLFF. The CDR3 nucleotides are TGTGCCAGCCTCCCGGGACAGGGGACCCGGAGTGAAAAACTGTTTTTT.

V usage is TRBV5-1 and J usage is TRBJ2-7; TRBD1 matches 8 bases. The J segment lost 3 bases and the V segment lost 4 bases, leaving 3 bases of the junction unmatched. The CDR3 is made up of 13 amino acids. CDR1 and CDR2 (germline): SGHRS, YFSETQ. The CDR3 nucleotides are TGCGCCAGCAGCAACGGACAGGGCTACGAGCAGTACTTC. This codes for CASSNGQGYEQYF.

The chain recombines TRBV19 with TRBJ1-2; D call uncertain. The CDR3 runs to 15 residues. The V end lost 5 bases, the J end lost 2 bases, and 15 bases lay between the germline ends. CDR1 LNHDA and CDR2 SQIVND come from the germline V gene (reference sequence). The CDR3 DNA reads TGTGCCAGTAGTGAGGTAATGAGAACCAACTATGGCTACACCTTC. Protein product: CASSEVMRTNYGYTF.

This chain uses TRBV6-1 with TRBJ2-5; possible D gene TRBD2, 5 bases. The V and J ends lost 3 bases and 4 bases respectively, with 15 bases between them. The CDR3 extends over 15 amino acids. Germline lookup yields CDR1 MNHNS and CDR2 SASEGT. The CDR3 DNA follows: TGTGCCAGCAGTGATAGTGGGCAGGAGGTAGAGACCCAGTACTTC. The encoded protein is CASSDSGQEVETQYF.

The sample holds one count of this clone. The chain carries TRBV18 and TRBJ2-5, with 7 bases identical to TRBD2. V was clipped by 4 bases and J by 4 bases; unmatched bases: 12. Germline V CDR1 and CDR2: KGHSH, LQKENI. The CDR3 covers 16 residues. The CDR3 loop reads CASSLIGLDGRETQYF. The CDR3 DNA is TGTGCCAGCTCACTGATCGGACTAGACGGGCGAGAGACCCAGTACTTC.

A word on this clone: Other DNA sequences from this sample encode an identical CDR3 as well. The CDR3 region has the DNA TGCGCCAGCAGCCTAGGACAGGGCGGGACAGATACGCAGTATTTT. Translating it yields CASSLGQGGTDTQYF. The chain employs TRBV4-1 and TRBJ2-3, with TRBD1 matching over 8 bases. Germline CDR1 is MGHRA and CDR2 is YSYEKL. J gave up 3 bases and V 4 bases, and 6 bases lay outside the gene matches. The CDR3 extends over 15 amino acids.

The chain has TRBV2 and TRBJ2-1, with TRBD1 matching over 9 bases. With V trimmed by 11 bases and J by 7 bases, 6 bases remained unmatched. This CDR3 contains 12 residues. Germline CDR1 reads SNHLY; CDR2 reads FYNNEI. The CDR3 DNA reads TGTGCCGGGGGACAGGGTCGGAATGAGCAGTTCTTC. Translated, it gives CAGGQGRNEQFF.

The chain joins TRBV6-5 to TRBJ1-1; 8 nucleotides agree with TRBD1. From germline, CDR1 is MNHEY and CDR2 SVGAGI. After removal of 6 bases from V and 4 bases from J, the junction contained 10 bases not matched to a gene. The CDR3 length is 15 residues. The CDR3 DNA sequence: TGTGCCAGCAGCCAGCCCCCCGACAGGGGCACTGAAGCTTTCTTT. It yields the protein CASSQPPDRGTEAFF.

The chain recombines TRBV19 with TRBJ1-2; tentative D call: TRBD1 (5 bases). CDR1 LNHDA and CDR2 SQIVND come from the germline V gene (reference sequence). The CDR3 consists of 13 residues. V was cut by 2 bases and J by 6 bases, with 10 bases left in between. The CDR3 protein is CASSIQGGDGYTF. CDR3 sequence (DNA): TGTGCCAGTAGTATACAGGGAGGGGATGGCTACACCTTC.

This clone was counted a few times. The chain is built from TRBV2 and TRBJ1-4; 7 nucleotides line up with TRBD1. The CDR3 extends over 14 amino acids. Per the germline V gene, CDR1 is SNHLY and CDR2 is FYNNEI. J lost 4 bases, V lost 6 bases, and 5 bases had no gene match. The CDR3 region has the DNA TGTGCCAGCAGGCAACAGGGGCTTAATGAAAAACTGTTTTTT. Amino acid sequence: CASRQQGLNEKLFF.

The chain carries TRBV18 and TRBJ1-2; D gene unclear. Looked up from germline, CDR1 is KGHSH and CDR2 is LQKENI. The CDR3 runs 13 residues. Trimming stripped 5 bases from V and 4 bases from J, with 11 bases between. CDR3 sequence reads: CASSSGWAYGYTF. Here the CDR3 DNA reads TGTGCCAGCTCATCGGGGTGGGCCTATGGCTACACCTTC. The complete variable domain, with remaining parts taken from reference TRBV18 and TRBJ1-2, reads NAGVMQNPRHLVRRRGQEARLRCSPMKGHSHVYWYRQLPEEGLKFMVYLQKENIIDESGMPKERFSAEFPKEGPSILRIQQVVRGDSAAYFCASSSGWAYGYTFGSGTRLTVV.

The chain employs TRBV7-2 and TRBJ1-2; D call uncertain. The germline V gene encodes CDR1 SGHTA and CDR2 FQGNSA. The germline V and J ends were trimmed by 1 base and 3 bases, with 9 bases remaining between them. The CDR3 covers 14 residues. CDR3 sequence: CASSLGALDYGYTF. DNA for the CDR3: TGTGCCAGCAGCTTAGGGGCTCTGGACTATGGCTACACCTTC.

This chain links TRBV27 with TRBJ1-1; no firm D call. The CDR3 totals 14 residues. The V end lost 3 bases, the J end lost 1 base, and 9 bases lay between the germline ends. Germline V gives CDR1 MNHEY, CDR2 SMNVEV (reference sequence). CDR3 DNA: TGTGCCAGCAGTTTTCAGGTGGCGAACACTGAAGCTTTCTTT. The encoded protein is CASSFQVANTEAFF.

The chain has TRBV5-4 and TRBJ2-5, with unresolved D. The CDR3 extends over 15 amino acids. Deletions cut 0 bases from V and 5 bases from J, with 14 bases between. CDR1 is SGHNT and CDR2 is YYREEE in the germline V gene (reference sequence). The DNA for the CDR3 is TGTGCCAGCAGCTTGGCTCTAAAATCGGTGGAGACCCAGTACTTC. Translating gives CASSLALKSVETQYF.